This T cell receptor (beta chain) was captured in a study of blood T cell repertoires in COVID-19 (dated by TCRdb to between 2020 and 2021). Regarding the research as a whole: Samples covering the acute and convalescent phases of COVID-19 were provided by collaborators in the United States, Italy and Spain. The material from the prospective study consisted of cDNA or gDNA derived from T cells, B-cell-depleted T cells, or PBMCs. The dataset comprised deeply sampled blood TCRbeta repertoires from subjects exposed to, actively infected with, or recovered from COVID-19. The repertoires were released in a freely available public database intended as a resource for research on the immune response to SARS-CoV-2. The samples were drawn from two sources: the first 160 participants of the ongoing ImmuneRACE study, and 950 to 1,500 subjects contributed by 6 global collaborators. Sample metadata almost always included a de-identified subject ID, COVID-19 status, age in years and sex. Where available, HLA class I and class II types were obtained from metadata supplied by the sample provider rather than from assay-based typing. Overall study outcomes, separate from this receptor: The quantity of clinical and demographic metadata differed by source and by participant and was supplied without curation.

The germline V gene (reference sequence) sets CDR1 to LNHNV and CDR2 to YYDKDF. Relative to germline, V is 3 bases shorter and J is 3 bases shorter, with 17 bases between their ends. The CDR3 contains 16 residues, cysteine and phenylalanine counted. Only the CDR3 portion is preserved as DNA: 48 bases, with reading frame beginning at the first base. Enrolling through a virtual design, the prospective study's participants ranged in age from roughly 18 to 89 years and lived across 20 to 30 United States geographic areas. In the prospective study, participants were assigned to cohorts based on the clinical history participants reported in a screening survey and a study questionnaire. Each participant in the prospective study had whole blood, serum and a nasopharyngeal or oropharyngeal swab collected by mobile phlebotomists. Additional blood draws and questionnaires over an approximately 2-month period could optionally be provided by prospective study participants. Before DNA extraction, prospective study blood samples were shipped either frozen or at room temperature.

Comment on this clone: Its antigen has not been determined. Per-base qualities were not stored, and no clone one base away is much larger.

TCRbeta CDR3 regions were amplified from genomic DNA using the immunoSEQ Assay, a bias-controlled multiplex PCR. In the original analysis: Within the assay, amplification of reference gene primers was used to estimate how many nucleated cells each sample contained. To quantify the absolute abundance of each unique TCRbeta CDR3 rearrangement, sequence reads were collapsed and filtered. For each sample, productive Simpson clonality was calculated by taking the square root of Simpson's diversity index across productive rearrangements. Sourced from immuneACCESS, this table was stored by TCRdb with only in-frame sequences that have V and J called. A share of the clones is absent; for the studies checked, an unresolved V gene accounts for under half, and the remainder has no known explanation. Clone size and the V and J calls come from that table; the DNA yielded D and trimming. Recorded for this sample are 250,000 to 350,000 clones; roughly 90% of them occurred a single time. The ten largest make up 1.7% of the sample.

The sequence joins TRBV15 to TRBJ2-5; TRBD2 is a weak D gene call, 5 bases matching. This TCR was recovered from a woman in her late teens or twenties with acute COVID-19. Specimen: PBMCs or T cells enriched from blood (not recorded which). The CDR3 amino acid sequence is: CATSRKSGQEEETQYF. Read as DNA, the sequence is TGTGCCACCAGCAGGAAGAGTGGGCAGGAGGAAGAGACCCAGTACTTC. Reference TRBV15 and TRBJ2-5 genes cover what lies past the CDR3, so the full variable domain is DAMVIQNPRYQVTQFGKPVTLSCSQTLNHNVMYWYQQKSSQAPKLLFHYYDKDFNNEADTPDNFQSRRPNTSFCFLDIRSPGLGDTAMYLCATSRKSGQEEETQYFGPGTRLLVL.